The 32 T cell receptor beta chains listed next were all sequenced from one sample in a study of blood T cell repertoires in COVID-19. Only in-frame clones appear in the TCRdb table, and some are missing; sequencing was by immunoSEQ multiplex PCR. This table holds about 100,000 clones, 85% found once. Sequencing used peripheral blood. These receptors originate from a man aged 50 to 59 with active or convalescent COVID-19.

This clone was seen at least ten times. The V gene is TRBV6-5, the J gene TRBJ2-7; 7 bases align to TRBD2. CDR1 MNHEY and CDR2 SVGAGI come from the germline V gene. Losses at the gene ends were 0 bases for V and 0 bases for J; bases not matched to a gene: 5. The CDR3 is 16 amino acids. CDR3 sequence: CASSYSTLASSYEQYF. For the CDR3, the DNA is TGTGCCAGCAGTTACTCGACACTAGCGAGCTCCTACGAGCAGTACTTC.

This chain links TRBV7-8 with TRBJ1-2, with a tentative D call TRBD1 (6 bases). The CDR3 covers 18 residues. Trimming took off 1 base at V and 4 bases at J, with 22 bases between the two ends. Germline V gene sequence: CDR1 SGHVS, CDR2 FQNEAQ. DNA for the CDR3: TGTGCCAGCAGCTTAGGCTTGGCAGGGGCAGGAAGGTCCTATGGCTACACCTTC. Translated: CASSLGLAGAGRSYGYTF.

The genes are TRBV10-3 and TRBJ1-5; 10 bases align to TRBD1. The CDR3 consists of 14 residues. The trim removed 10 bases at V and 1 base at J, leaving 4 bases unmatched. CDR1 ENHRY and CDR2 SYGVKD come from the germline V gene. The chain's CDR3 is CATGQGVSNQPQHF. The CDR3 DNA follows: TGTGCCACCGGACAGGGGGTGAGCAATCAGCCCCAGCATTTT.

The V call is TRBV6-4, the J call TRBJ2-7; D not resolved. The CDR3 runs to 14 residues. V was trimmed by 3 bases and J by 0 bases, leaving 9 bases between them. CDR1 is MRHNA, CDR2 SNTAGT, per germline. The CDR3 here is CASSEEPSSYEQYF. In DNA form, the CDR3 reads TGTGCCAGCAGTGAGGAGCCTAGCTCCTACGAGCAGTACTTC.

The chain has TRBV24-1 and TRBJ1-2; D is perhaps TRBD1 (6 bases). Trimming removed 4 bases at V and 6 bases at J, with 14 bases between. Germline V lookup: CDR1 KGHDR, CDR2 SFDVKD. The length of the CDR3 is 14 residues. CDR3 residues: CATSDPGQANGYTF. CDR3 nucleotide sequence: TGTGCCACCAGTGACCCGGGACAAGCAAATGGCTACACCTTC.

The CDR3 region has the DNA TGTGCCAGCAGCTTCCCAGGACTAGCGAGACAAGAGACCCAGTACTTC. Translation gives CASSFPGLARQETQYF. The V and J genes are TRBV7-9 and TRBJ2-5, with 9 bases fitting TRBD2. This CDR3 is 16 amino acids long. The germline gives CDR1 SEHNR, CDR2 FQNEAQ (reference sequence). The V and J ends lost 3 bases and 2 bases, in that order; junction bases with no gene match: 7.

This sequence joins TRBV6-5 and TRBJ2-7; 7 bases line up with TRBD1. CDR3 length equals 13 residues. Trimming removed 10 bases from V and 4 bases from J; junction bases left unmatched: 10. Germline CDR1 MNHEY, CDR2 SVGAGI. The CDR3 is CATTPLRGYEQYF. For the CDR3, the DNA is TGTGCCACCACCCCACTCAGGGGGTACGAGCAGTACTTC.

The V gene is TRBV2, the J gene TRBJ1-3, with D tentatively TRBD1 (5 bases). CDR3 length: 14 amino acids. Germline CDR1 reads SNHLY; CDR2 reads FYNNEI. V lost 3 bases to trimming and J lost 2 bases, with 8 bases between them. The chain's CDR3 is CASSEWGPGNTIYF. CDR3 sequence (DNA): TGTGCCAGCAGTGAGTGGGGCCCTGGAAACACCATATATTTT. Together with reference TRBV2 and TRBJ1-3, the CDR3 gives the full variable domain: EPEVTQTPSHQVTQMGQEVILRCVPISNHLYFYWYRQILGQKVEFLVSFYNNEISEKSEIFDDQFSVERPDGSNFTLKIRSTKLEDSAMYFCASSEWGPGNTIYFGEGSWLTVV.

The V gene is TRBV7-8, the J gene TRBJ1-3; 7 positions match TRBD1. The J segment lost 6 bases and the V segment lost 5 bases, leaving 7 bases of the junction unmatched. Germline lookup yields CDR1 SGHVS and CDR2 FQNEAQ. The length of the CDR3 is 14 residues. The CDR3 nucleotides are TGTGCCAGCAGCGGGACAGTAAACCTAAACACCATATATTTT. This encodes CASSGTVNLNTIYF.

This chain links TRBV5-1 with TRBJ2-2; 8 nucleotides match TRBD1. The CDR3 consists of 13 residues. Germline CDR1 reads SGHRS; CDR2 reads YFSETQ. V shed 5 bases, J shed 6 bases, and the junction held 3 bases outside the gene matches. This CDR3 reads CASSSGQAGELFF. Here the CDR3 DNA reads TGCGCCAGCAGTTCGGGACAGGCCGGGGAGCTGTTTTTT.

The chain has TRBV19 and TRBJ1-2, with 10 bases lining up with TRBD1. The CDR3 runs to 15 residues. The trim removed 4 bases at V and 4 bases at J, leaving 6 bases unmatched. Germline lookup yields CDR1 LNHDA and CDR2 SQIVND (reference sequence). For the CDR3, the DNA is TGTGCCAGTAGTACGACAGGGGGCTCATTCTATGGCTACACCTTC. It encodes CASSTTGGSFYGYTF.

V gene TRBV5-1 combines with J gene TRBJ2-2, with 7 bases fitting TRBD1. V was pared by 4 bases and J by 3 bases, with 6 bases of the junction left unmatched. The length of the CDR3 is 15 residues. The germline CDR1 and CDR2 sequences are SGHRS and YFSETQ. CDR3 region: CASSPRTGDTGELFF. CDR3 bases: TGCGCCAGCAGCCCACGGACAGGTGACACCGGGGAGCTGTTTTTT.

The V gene is TRBV27, the J gene TRBJ2-7; D uncertain. The CDR3 is 11 amino acids. Germline V CDR1 and CDR2: MNHEY, SMNVEV (reference sequence). Trimming stripped 5 bases from V and 3 bases from J, with 5 bases between. DNA for the CDR3: TGTGCCAGCAGTAACAACTACGAGCAGTACTTC. Its protein product is CASSNNYEQYF.

This clone was seen many times. V and J are TRBV7-8 and TRBJ1-1, with D possibly matching TRBD1 (6 bases). Germline values: CDR1 SGHVS, CDR2 FQNEAQ. The ends were cut back, 4 bases at V and 5 bases at J, with 14 bases in the middle. CDR3 length: 14 amino acids. The CDR3 DNA reads TGTGCCAGCAGCTATGACAGGACTTCGACTGAAGCTTTCTTT. Amino acid sequence: CASSYDRTSTEAFF.

The chain uses TRBV24-1 and TRBJ2-1; D is uncertain. V lost 7 bases, J lost 0 bases, and 12 bases lay in between. CDR3 length equals 15 residues. Germline CDR1 and CDR2: KGHDR and SFDVKD. Here the CDR3 DNA reads TGTGCCACCAGCCCCGGGTTTAACTCCTACAATGAGCAGTTCTTC. It yields the protein CATSPGFNSYNEQFF.

The V gene is TRBV15, the J gene TRBJ2-7; possibly TRBD2 for D (6 bases). Germline V CDR1 and CDR2: LNHNV, YYDKDF (reference sequence). The germline V and J ends were trimmed by 0 bases and 9 bases, with 18 bases remaining between them. The CDR3 covers 15 residues. The CDR3, as DNA: TGTGCCACCAGCAGAGATTTGGGAGGACCCCCGCGGCAGTACTTC. Its protein is CATSRDLGGPPRQYF.

The J gene is TRBJ1-2, the V gene TRBV30; D may be TRBD1 (5 bases). The length of the CDR3 is 15 residues. The germline V gene has CDR1 GTSNPN and CDR2 SVGIG (reference sequence). Between the trimmed V and J ends, which lost 0 bases and 8 bases, there was a span of 19 bases. The CDR3 nucleotides read TGTGCCTGGAGTGTACTAGGAGGGGTGGGTGAGGGCTACACCTTC. It is translated as CAWSVLGGVGEGYTF.

The rearrangement uses TRBV5-1 and TRBJ2-1; 11 bases map to TRBD2. Germline V lookup: CDR1 SGHRS, CDR2 YFSETQ. The CDR3 loop spans 15 amino acids. V shed 0 bases and J 15 bases; nucleotides not matched to a gene: 11. The DNA for the CDR3 is TGCGCCAGCAGCTTGGCGGGTCGGATAGCGGGAGGGGCGTTCTTC. Translating it yields CASSLAGRIAGGAFF.

V gene TRBV21-1 combines with J gene TRBJ1-1. TRBV21-1 is marked as a pseudogene. The CDR3 length is 17 residues. The CDR3 region is CASSKHTAGFVNTEAFF. CDR3 nucleotide sequence: TGTGCCAGCAGCAAACATACGGCGGGCTTCGTGAACACTGAAGCTTTCTTT.

This clone was detected once. The CDR3 bases are TGCGCCAGCAGCCCTAACTCGGGGGGGACCTACAATGAGCAGTTCTTC. Translated, it gives CASSPNSGGTYNEQFF. The chain joins TRBV5-1 to TRBJ2-1, with TRBD2 identical over 8 bases. This CDR3 has 16 amino acids. Germline-derived CDR1 and CDR2 are SGHRS and YFSETQ. With V trimmed by 4 bases and J by 2 bases, 8 bases remained unmatched.

Comment on this clone: One end of the junction does not line up with germline, which may come from a read error. The chain links TRBV12-3 or TRBV12-4 to TRBJ1-2; TRBD1 matches 9 bases. This CDR3 is 13 amino acids long. CDR3 loop: CASSFGTGGIPHF. CDR3 nucleotides: TGTGCCAGCAGTTTTGGAACAGGGGGCATACCTCACTTC.

Turning to this clone: This could be a read error, since a much larger clone is one nucleotide away. This chain connects TRBV7-3 to TRBJ1-1; D gene unclear. The CDR3 sequence is 13 residues long. Looked up from germline, CDR1 is SGHTA and CDR2 is FQGTGA. Trimming took off 2 bases at V and 0 bases at J, with 4 bases between the two ends. The CDR3 is CASSLQMNTEAFF. As DNA, the CDR3 is TGTGCCAGCAGCTTACAGATGAACACTGAAGCTTTCTTT.

This clone was found a few times. V gene TRBV7-2 combines with J gene TRBJ1-2, with a possible D match to TRBD1 (6 bases). The CDR3 is made up of 14 amino acids. CDR1 is SGHTA, CDR2 FQGNSA, per germline. The ends were cut back, 5 bases at V and 2 bases at J, with 12 bases in the middle. CDR3 protein: CASSAQGLNYGYTF. CDR3 in DNA: TGTGCCAGCAGCGCACAGGGATTAAACTATGGCTACACCTTC.

The rearrangement links TRBV5-1 to TRBJ1-3; 7 bases fit TRBD1. In germline, CDR1 is SGHRS, CDR2 YFSETQ. CDR3 length: 15 residues. With V trimmed by 6 bases and J by 0 bases, 6 bases remained unmatched. Here the CDR3 DNA reads TGCGCCAGCAAGACAGGGCAGAGCTCTGGAAACACCATATATTTT. Translating it yields CASKTGQSSGNTIYF.

The chain recombines TRBV2 with TRBJ1-2; possible D gene TRBD1, 6 bases. V was trimmed by 7 bases and J by 3 bases, leaving 12 bases between them. The CDR3 spans 13 residues. The germline V gene has CDR1 SNHLY and CDR2 FYNNEI. The CDR3 region has the DNA TGTGCCAGCAAGGGGGGGCAGGACTATGGCTACACCTTC. The encoded protein is CASKGGQDYGYTF. Drawing the rest from reference TRBV2 and TRBJ1-2, the complete variable domain is EPEVTQTPSHQVTQMGQEVILRCVPISNHLYFYWYRQILGQKVEFLVSFYNNEISEKSEIFDDQFSVERPDGSNFTLKIRSTKLEDSAMYFCASKGGQDYGYTFGSGTRLTVV.

V gene TRBV11-3 combines with J gene TRBJ1-1, with unresolved D. This CDR3 spans 17 amino acids. V was clipped by 3 bases and J by 4 bases, with 21 bases between them. Germline values: CDR1 SGHNT, CDR2 YENEEA. This CDR3 reads CASSFSPRRPPFTEAFF. In DNA form, the CDR3 reads TGTGCCAGCAGCTTCTCCCCACGCAGGCCGCCTTTCACTGAAGCTTTCTTT.

The rearrangement links TRBV5-1 to TRBJ2-7; possibly TRBD2 for D (6 bases). The CDR3 spans 15 residues. Germline values: CDR1 SGHRS, CDR2 YFSETQ. With 0 bases removed from V and 3 bases from J, the gap between germline ends came to 13 bases. The CDR3 nucleotides are TGCGCCAGCAGCTTGGATCCTAGCGCCCACTACGAGCAGTACTTC. Amino acid sequence: CASSLDPSAHYEQYF.

CDR3 sequence: CASSIHGSGSYEQYF. In DNA, the CDR3 is TGTGCCAGTAGTATTCACGGCAGCGGGTCCTACGAGCAGTACTTC. The chain joins TRBV19 to TRBJ2-7; D perhaps matches TRBD2 (6 bases). The CDR3 is 15 residues long. V was shortened by 3 bases and J by 1 base, with 13 bases between the two germline ends. Per germline, CDR1 LNHDA and CDR2 SQIVND (reference sequence).

The chain recombines TRBV5-1 with TRBJ2-7; 8 bases map to TRBD2. The trim removed 0 bases at V and 5 bases at J, leaving 13 bases unmatched. CDR1 is SGHRS, CDR2 YFSETQ, per germline. The CDR3 runs 17 residues. The CDR3, as DNA: TGCGCCAGCAGCTTGGAAGGGCGGGAGGCCGGAATCGACGAGCAGTACTTC. This encodes CASSLEGREAGIDEQYF.

The V and J genes are TRBV4-2 and TRBJ2-1; 10 bases are shared with TRBD2. This CDR3 has 17 residues. In germline, CDR1 is LGHNA, CDR2 YNFKEQ. The trim removed 1 base at V and 2 bases at J, leaving 5 bases unmatched. The CDR3 DNA reads as TGTGCCAGCAGCCAAGGGCTAGCGGGAGTGGCCTACAATGAGCAGTTCTTC. Translation gives CASSQGLAGVAYNEQFF.

The chain recombines TRBV5-6 with TRBJ2-3; D not certain. Germline V gene lookup returns CDR1 SGHDT and CDR2 YYEEEE. The germline V and J ends were trimmed by 0 bases and 2 bases, with 10 bases remaining between them. The CDR3 runs to 15 residues. CDR3 protein: CASSLVGGYTDTQYF. In nucleotides, the CDR3 is TGTGCCAGCAGCTTGGTTGGCGGATACACAGATACGCAGTATTTT.

V and J are TRBV29-1 and TRBJ2-7; 14 bases align to TRBD2. The junction had 7 bases not matched to a gene; V was cut back by 2 bases and J by 4 bases. Germline loops: CDR1 SQVTM, CDR2 ANQGSEA. CDR3 size: 16 residues. CDR3 sequence (DNA): TGCAGCGTTGAAAGTCGCGGGACTAGCGGGAGATACGAGCAGTACTTC. Its translation is CSVESRGTSGRYEQYF.